The source of this T cell receptor (beta chain) is a study of cytomegalovirus exposure and HLA in healthy donors. The wider study: Earlier work reported 110 million or so unique TCR beta sequences from about 180 million T cells. A preliminary data release comprised 70 million to 95 million unique TCRs obtained from HLA-typed donors. General observations from the study: CMV antigen specificity was confirmed in vitro for a few CMV-associated chains. TCR beta chain V- and J-gene trimming was linked, in a later analysis, to a missense variant in DCLRE1C.

PCR amplification relied on 60 Vbeta primers (plus 13 Jbeta primers). The protocol was immunoSEQ multiplex PCR, while the TCRdb copy is restricted to in-frame clones and leaves out a portion. The repertoire holds under 200,000 clones, roughly 78% seen once, with around 0.69% in the top ten. On this clone: Its antigen is not identified.

The CDR3 length is 14 residues. V was pared by 2 bases and J by 4 bases, with 4 bases of the junction left unmatched. Germline loops: CDR1 SGHRS, CDR2 YFSETQ. The material sequenced was PBMCs. V and J are TRBV5-1 and TRBJ2-3; TRBD1 matches 7 bases. The clonotype was recovered from a woman in her thirties or forties in good health and CMV-seronegative. CDR3 amino acids: CASSFTGESDTQYF. The CDR3 DNA sequence: TGCGCCAGCAGCTTTACAGGGGAGTCAGATACGCAGTATTTT. The whole variable domain, remainder taken from reference TRBV5-1 and TRBJ2-3, is KAGVTQTPRYLIKTRGQQVTLSCSPISGHRSVSWYQQTPGQGLQFLFEYFSETQRNKGNFPGRFSGRQFSNSRSEMNVSTLELGDSALYLCASSFTGESDTQYFGPGTRLTVL.